This TCR beta chain stems from a study of T cell responses to AZD1222 COVID-19 vaccine. General study results and limits: Baseline testing showed seropositivity in only a handful of AZD1222 recipients. Per reports, nearly half of all spike-specific TCRs target regions that are unmutated in variants. Repertoire sampling was restricted to post-peak T cell response timepoints. Donors skewed white British and female; clonal diversity was possibly underestimated.

CDR1 and CDR2 (germline): LGHDT, YNNKEL (reference sequence). CDR3 length: 14 amino acids. Trimming took off 0 bases at V and 3 bases at J, with 6 bases between the two ends. Regarding this clone: Its specificity is unknown.

Assay: immunoSEQ multiplex PCR; the TCRdb copy retains only in-frame clones and omits some. This sample has some 150,000 clones; roughly nine tenths occur once, and the top ten carry more than 3%. The sequenced sample was peripheral blood, obtained 28 days after the second AZD1222 dose. This chain joins TRBV3-1 (or the pseudogene TRBV3-2) and TRBJ2-1; D unclear. The clonotype originates from an adult who received the AZD1222 COVID-19 vaccine. CDR3 region: CASSQDPGYNEQFF. CDR3 DNA sequence: TGTGCCAGCAGCCAAGATCCTGGCTACAATGAGCAGTTCTTC.